These T cell receptor beta chains were read from a single sample in a study of vaccination and CD4 T cells after COVID-19. These receptors lack a known antigen. TCRdb redid the calling of the PCR reads with MiXCR, one entry per CDR3 protein. The table has about 11,000 distinct CDR3 sequences, 32% seen once. Sequencing was done on a sample of CD4+ T cells from blood, cultured in vitro. These receptors all come from a human donor in good health. Both conserved end residues are part of each CDR3. The D gene is left open where the match is weak. Clone size is stated in some rows and not others, as once, few, many or a class when expanded.

cdr3_nt,cdr3_aa,clone_size,d_call,j_call,v_call
TGTGCCAGCAGCTTAGTCACCCGGGAGAACACCGGGGAGCTGTTTTTT,CASSLVTRENTGELFF,few,.,TRBJ2-2,TRBV7-8
TGCGCCAGCAGCCAGACTAGATTAGATACGCAGTATTTT,CASSQTRLDTQYF,.,.,TRBJ2-3,TRBV4-3
TGTGCCAGCAGCATTACCAAGACCCAGTACTTC,CASSITKTQYF,few,.,TRBJ2-5,TRBV7-9
TGTGCCAGCAGTCCGACTTGGGATGAGCAGTTCTTC,CASSPTWDEQFF,.,.,TRBJ2-1,TRBV28
TGTGCCAGTAAAAACCCTGAACACACCGGGGAGCTGTTTTTT,CASKNPEHTGELFF,few,.,TRBJ2-2,TRBV19
TGTGCCAGTAGTGAAGGGAGGGTAGAACATCAGCCCCAGCATTTT,CASSEGRVEHQPQHF,few,.,TRBJ1-5,TRBV19
TGTGCCAGCAGCTTAGATACGGGGAGAGTCAATCAGCCCCAGCATTTT,CASSLDTGRVNQPQHF,few,.,TRBJ1-5,TRBV7-2
TGTGCCAGCACATCGAGAGGGAGCTCCTACAATGAGCAGTTCTTC,CASTSRGSSYNEQFF,few,.,TRBJ2-1,TRBV6-1
TGTGCCAGCAGTTTAACGCAGGGGCGGCGGGAGACCCAGTACTTC,CASSLTQGRRETQYF,.,.,TRBJ2-5,TRBV25-1
TGTGCCAGCAGTCAACAGGGTTACGAGCAGTACTTC,CASSQQGYEQYF,.,.,TRBJ2-7,TRBV6-1
TGTGCCAGCAGGGACAGTTTGAACACTGAAGCTTTCTTT,CASRDSLNTEAFF,.,.,TRBJ1-1,TRBV2
TGTGCCAGCAGCTTAGAACTAGCGGGAGACTACGAGCAGTACTTC,CASSLELAGDYEQYF,few,TRBD2,TRBJ2-7,TRBV7-2
TGTGCCAGCAGCGTGACAGAATCTAATTCACCCCTCCACTTT,CASSVTESNSPLHF,few,.,TRBJ1-6,TRBV28
TGTGCCAGCAGCTTCCACACGGGACGAGCTTTCTTT,CASSFHTGRAFF,few,.,TRBJ1-1,TRBV5-8
TGTGCCAGCTCACTTAAGGGACAGGGGAATAGCAATCAGCCCCAGCATTTT,CASSLKGQGNSNQPQHF,.,TRBD1,TRBJ1-5,TRBV18
TGCGCCAGCAGTCTCGACAGGGGGAGGTACGAGCAGTACTTC,CASSLDRGRYEQYF,.,TRBD1,TRBJ2-7,TRBV10-2
TGTGCCAGCAGCTTGGCCCTGGGGGGCTTCCAAGAGACCCAGTACTTC,CASSLALGGFQETQYF,few,.,TRBJ2-5,TRBV5-4
TGCAGTGCTAGAGATCGCGGAAAGGGCCCCTTTTTCCTATACAATGAGCAGTTCTTC,CSARDRGKGPFFLYNEQFF,few,.,TRBJ2-1,TRBV20-1
TGCAGTGCTCCCTGGGGGGGGGAAACCTATGGCTACACCTTC,CSAPWGGETYGYTF,few,.,TRBJ1-2,TRBV20-1
TGTGCCAGCAGCTTAGGGACTAGCGGATTCTACGAGCAGTACTTC,CASSLGTSGFYEQYF,.,TRBD2,TRBJ2-7,TRBV11-2
TGTGCCAGCAGCTCGGTTAATTGGGGTATGGGCACTGAAGCTTTCTTT,CASSSVNWGMGTEAFF,few,.,TRBJ1-1,TRBV5-4
TGTGCCAGCAGTTACATGACAGGGGGCCTGGAGACCCAGTACTTC,CASSYMTGGLETQYF,few,TRBD1,TRBJ2-5,TRBV6-2/TRBV6-3
TGTGCCAGCAGCTTGTCCGCTACCCCCTACGAGCAGTACTTC,CASSLSATPYEQYF,.,.,TRBJ2-7,TRBV7-8
TGTGCCAGCAGCTCCGGACAGGGGTTAAGGGACACTGAAGCTTTCTTT,CASSSGQGLRDTEAFF,.,TRBD1,TRBJ1-1,TRBV7-2
TGCGCCAGCAGCCAATTTAGCTCCGAGACCCAGTACTTC,CASSQFSSETQYF,.,.,TRBJ2-5,TRBV4-1
TGTGCCAGCAGCCCGGGACTAGGCCCTTACAATGAGCAGTTCTTC,CASSPGLGPYNEQFF,.,TRBD2,TRBJ2-1,TRBV7-3
TGTGCCAGCAGGGCCCTAGCGACGGAGACCCAGTACTTC,CASRALATETQYF,.,.,TRBJ2-5,TRBV6-1
TGTGCCTTCGACGGGACAGGCAAAGAGACCCAGTACTTC,CAFDGTGKETQYF,.,TRBD1,TRBJ2-5,TRBV30
TGTGCCACTAAAATAAACACTGAAGCTTTCTTT,CATKINTEAFF,.,.,TRBJ1-1,TRBV10-3
TGTGCCAGCAGTTACGATCGACAGCCCAATCAGCCCCAGCATTTT,CASSYDRQPNQPQHF,.,.,TRBJ1-5,TRBV6-2/TRBV6-3
TGTGCCAGCAGTCAGACAGGGTGGTTGAACACTGAAGCTTTCTTT,CASSQTGWLNTEAFF,hyperexpanded,TRBD1,TRBJ1-1,TRBV28
TGTGCCAGTAGTAGGGACACCAATCAGCCCCAGCATTTT,CASSRDTNQPQHF,few,.,TRBJ1-5,TRBV19
TGTGCCATCAGACCGCCCTCTGGAAACACCATATATTTT,CAIRPPSGNTIYF,.,.,TRBJ1-3,TRBV10-3
TGCAGTGCTAGGGGGCGAGAGGGAACTAATCAGCCCCAGCATTTT,CSARGREGTNQPQHF,medium-sized,.,TRBJ1-5,TRBV20-1
TGTGCCAGCAGTCCCTACCGAGGGGCGGGCCCGGGGGAGACCCAGTACTTC,CASSPYRGAGPGETQYF,medium-sized,.,TRBJ2-5,TRBV27
TGCAGTGCTAGGCCTAGCGGAGCTTTGGAGCAGTACTTC,CSARPSGALEQYF,.,TRBD2,TRBJ2-7,TRBV20-1
TGTGCCACCAGCAGAGAACTAGCGGGGGATAACACCGGGGAGCTGTTTTTT,CATSRELAGDNTGELFF,.,TRBD2,TRBJ2-2,TRBV15
TGTGCCAGCAGCGCTAACCCGGGACAGGGGAACACCGGGGAGCTGTTTTTT,CASSANPGQGNTGELFF,few,TRBD1,TRBJ2-2,TRBV27